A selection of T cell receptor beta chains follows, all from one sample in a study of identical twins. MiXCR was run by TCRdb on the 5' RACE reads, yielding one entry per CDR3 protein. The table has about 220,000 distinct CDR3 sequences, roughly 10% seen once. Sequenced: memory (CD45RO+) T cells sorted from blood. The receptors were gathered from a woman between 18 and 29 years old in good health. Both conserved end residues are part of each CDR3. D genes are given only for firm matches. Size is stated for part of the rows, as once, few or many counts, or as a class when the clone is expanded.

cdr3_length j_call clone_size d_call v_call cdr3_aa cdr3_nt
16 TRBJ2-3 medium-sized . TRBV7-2 CASSLDQGGWTDTQYF TGTGCCAGCAGCTTAGATCAGGGGGGATGGACAGATACGCAGTATTTT
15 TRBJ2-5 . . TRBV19 CASSIRANAEETQYF TGTGCCAGTAGTATTAGAGCGAACGCTGAAGAGACCCAGTACTTC
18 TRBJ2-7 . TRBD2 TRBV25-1 CASSEYGRTSGMAYEQYF TGTGCCAGCAGTGAATATGGCCGCACCAGCGGGATGGCATACGAGCAGTACTTC
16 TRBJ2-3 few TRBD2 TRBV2 CASRLTSGGRTDTQYF TGTGCCAGCAGACTCACTAGCGGGGGACGCACAGATACGCAGTATTTT
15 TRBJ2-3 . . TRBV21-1 CASREDGCSTDTQYF TGTGCCAGCAGGGAGGACGGGTGTAGCACAGATACGCAGTATTTT
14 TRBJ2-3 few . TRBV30 CAWSVDREADTQYF TGTGCCTGGAGTGTCGACAGGGAGGCAGATACGCAGTATTTT
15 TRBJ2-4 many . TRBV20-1 CSASLTPGAKNIQYF TGCAGTGCTTCCCTGACTCCGGGGGCCAAAAACATTCAGTACTTC
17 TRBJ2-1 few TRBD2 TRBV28 CASSLEGRAGFGNEQFF TGTGCCAGCAGTTTAGAAGGTCGAGCGGGATTTGGCAATGAGCAGTTCTTC
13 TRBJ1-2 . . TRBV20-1 CSARDGQSYGYTF TGCAGTGCTAGAGATGGTCAGAGCTATGGCTACACCTTC
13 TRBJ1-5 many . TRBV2 CASSPMGQRAQHF TGTGCCAGCAGTCCCATGGGCCAGCGAGCCCAGCATTTT
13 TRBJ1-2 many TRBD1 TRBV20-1 CSARDSPNYGYTF TGCAGTGCAAGGGACAGCCCAAACTATGGCTACACCTTC
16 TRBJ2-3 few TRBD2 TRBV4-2 CASSPGVAGDTDTQYF TGTGCCAGCAGCCCCGGGGTAGCGGGGGACACAGATACGCAGTATTTT
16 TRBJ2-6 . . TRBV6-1 CASRQTFNSGANVLTF TGTGCCAGCAGACAAACTTTCAACTCTGGGGCCAACGTCCTGACTTTC
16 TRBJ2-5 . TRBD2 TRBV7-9 CASSHRTSGGRETQYF TGTGCCAGCAGCCACCGGACTAGCGGGGGTCGGGAGACCCAGTACTTC
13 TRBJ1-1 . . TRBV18 CASSEDTSGGAFF TGTGCCAGCTCAGAGGACACCTCGGGGGGAGCTTTCTTT
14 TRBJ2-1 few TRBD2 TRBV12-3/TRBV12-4 CASSRLAGHNEQFF TGTGCCAGCAGTCGACTAGCGGGACACAATGAGCAGTTCTTC
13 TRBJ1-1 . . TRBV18 CASSDSPNTEAFF TGTGCCAGCTCAGATTCACCGAACACTGAAGCTTTCTTT
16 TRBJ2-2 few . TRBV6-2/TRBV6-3 CASTRSLSGKTGELFF TGTGCCAGCACCCGAAGCTTGTCAGGGAAGACCGGGGAGCTGTTTTTT
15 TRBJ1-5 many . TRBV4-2 CASSQEVTGNQPQHF TGTGCCAGCAGCCAAGAGGTCACGGGCAATCAGCCCCAGCATTTT
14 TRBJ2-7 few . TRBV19 CATKGGSYSYEQYF TGTGCCACCAAGGGGGGGTCGTATAGCTACGAGCAGTACTTC